The 8 T cell receptor beta chains in this list originate from one sample, sequenced in a study of T cell repertoires in cytomegalovirus infection. TCRdb analysed the reads with MiXCR anew, one entry per CDR3 protein. Among more than 400,000 distinct CDR3 sequences listed, about a quarter were seen once. Sequencing used PBMCs. Every receptor here comes from a human donor in good health (CMV status not recorded). Some clones in this sample may be carry-over from other donors' samples.

The table lists this clonotype with a few counts. The gene calls are TRBV7-9 and TRBJ2-5; unclear D gene. The CDR3 sequence is 14 residues long. In germline, CDR1 is SEHNR, CDR2 FQNEAQ (reference sequence). Trimming stripped 5 bases from V and 5 bases from J, with 15 bases between. The CDR3 reads CASSPIARAETQYF. The DNA of the CDR3 is TGTGCCAGCAGCCCTATAGCCCGCGCGGAGACCCAGTACTTC. The whole variable domain, remainder taken from reference TRBV7-9 and TRBJ2-5, is DTGVSQNPRHKITKRGQNVTFRCDPISEHNRLYWYRQTLGQGPEFLTYFQNEAQLEKSRLLSDRFSAERPKGSFSTLEIQRTEQGDSAMYLCASSPIARAETQYFGPGTRLLVL.

This clonotype was seen a single time. V usage is TRBV27 and J usage is TRBJ1-1, with 7 bases aligning to TRBD1. The CDR3 covers 15 residues. The germline CDR1 and CDR2 sequences are MNHEY and SMNVEV (reference sequence). V lost 6 bases, J lost 1 base, and 8 bases stayed unmatched. The DNA for the CDR3 is TGTGCCAGCAGCCTAACAGGGGCGACGAACACTGAAGCTTTCTTT. Translation gives CASSLTGATNTEAFF.

This clonotype turned up a few times. A junction end diverges from the germline sequence, so it may reflect a read error. The chain has TRBV12-3 or TRBV12-4 and TRBJ2-3; the D is unclear. The CDR3 loop spans 12 amino acids. The CDR3 loop is CATSGPAHTQYF. Here the CDR3 DNA reads TGCGCCACCTCTGGGCCGGCCCATACGCAGTATTTT.

This chain links TRBV7-4 with TRBJ2-1; TRBD2 is a possible D gene (5 bases). The CDR3 sequence is 16 residues long. Trimming removed 3 bases from V and 5 bases from J, with 17 bases in between. Per germline, CDR1 SGHVT and CDR2 SQSDAQ. DNA for the CDR3: TGTGCCAGCAGCTTCTCGGCTGGGGAGCAGAACAATGAGCAGTTCTTC. Its protein is CASSFSAGEQNNEQFF.

The chain has TRBV2 and TRBJ2-7; 7 bases line up with TRBD1. Trimming cost V 7 bases and J 0 bases; bases outside gene matches: 3. The CDR3 spans 13 residues. Germline CDR1 SNHLY, CDR2 FYNNEI. The CDR3 loop reads CASTRDSSYEQYF. The CDR3 coding sequence is TGTGCCAGCACCAGGGACAGCTCCTACGAGCAGTACTTC.

The rearrangement links TRBV5-1 to TRBJ2-2; D is unresolved. Trimming cost V 0 bases and J 3 bases, with 9 bases left between them. CDR1 is SGHRS, CDR2 YFSETQ, per germline. There are 15 residues in the CDR3. The CDR3 nucleotides read TGCGCCAGCAGCTTGGGCAACCTACACACCGGGGAGCTGTTTTTT. Its protein product is CASSLGNLHTGELFF. The full variable domain, completed using reference TRBV5-1 and TRBJ2-2, is KAGVTQTPRYLIKTRGQQVTLSCSPISGHRSVSWYQQTPGQGLQFLFEYFSETQRNKGNFPGRFSGRQFSNSRSEMNVSTLELGDSALYLCASSLGNLHTGELFFGEGSRLTVL.

Many counts were recorded for this clonotype. The chain recombines TRBV7-2 with TRBJ2-5; 10 bases match TRBD2. Germline trimming cut 0 bases from V and 3 bases from J; bases unmatched to any gene: 1. The CDR3 contains 15 residues. Germline values: CDR1 SGHTA, CDR2 FQGNSA. In DNA, the CDR3 is TGTGCCAGCAGCTTAGCAGGACTAGCGGAAGAGACCCAGTACTTC. This encodes CASSLAGLAEETQYF.

The chain combines TRBV12-5 with TRBJ2-1, with 7 bases that match TRBD1. Germline CDR1 is LGHNT and CDR2 is FRNRAP. V lost 6 bases to trimming and J lost 10 bases; unmatched junction nucleotides: 9. The CDR3 consists of 13 residues. The CDR3 region is CASGTDRVGEQFF. The CDR3 DNA reads TGTGCTAGTGGGACCGACAGGGTAGGGGAGCAGTTCTTC.